A selection of T cell receptor beta chains follows, all from one sample in a study of T cells in Graves' hyperthyroidism and ophthalmopathy. A single record per CDR3 protein comes from TCRdb applying MiXCR to the multiplex PCR reads. The table lists 500,000 to 600,000 distinct CDR3 sequences, just over 45% of them singletons. Sequenced sample: peripheral blood or thyroid tissue (not recorded which). These receptors were obtained from an adult woman with Graves' disease, either hyperthyroidism or ophthalmopathy (not recorded which). CDR3s leave out the opening cysteine and the closing phenylalanine or tryptophan. Each record gives: V gene, J gene, CDR3 protein.

TRBV11-2	TRBJ1-2	ASSQDNDT
TRBV20-1	TRBJ1-2	SAPGQKANYGYT
TRBV20-1	TRBJ2-5	SASYSGKEETQY
TRBV7-8	TRBJ1-2	ASSPRTADPYGYT
TRBV4-2	TRBJ2-5	ASTHSRTGSFETQY
TRBV12-3/TRBV12-4	TRBJ2-3	ASSLSQGTTDTQY
TRBV6-2/TRBV6-3	TRBJ1-1	ASSRTEGEEAF
TRBV12-3/TRBV12-4	TRBJ2-5	ASKPLAGQETQY
TRBV7-2	TRBJ1-1	ASSLAGYLNTEAF
TRBV7-2	TRBJ1-4	ASSQDRGRNEKLF
TRBV7-9	TRBJ2-7	ASSGGPTYEQY
TRBV5-1	TRBJ1-5	ASSLGTGPGQPQH
TRBV10-3	TRBJ1-2	AISADSPSAGYT
TRBV7-2	TRBJ1-6	ASSPGRFSYNSPLH
TRBV15	TRBJ1-4	ATSPMGQGQEKLF
TRBV7-9	TRBJ1-2	ASSLVVRSSGANYGYT
TRBV19	TRBJ2-1	ASSMDRGNEQF
TRBV5-1	TRBJ1-2	ASRGQGFNYGYT
TRBV10-3	TRBJ2-5	AISGSSGYQETQY
TRBV10-3	TRBJ1-2	AISGGQGIYGYT
TRBV5-6	TRBJ2-7	ASSRLSYEQY
TRBV9	TRBJ2-7	ASSWGQGESEEQY
TRBV20-1	TRBJ2-5	SAKNLSPPTAGETQY
TRBV6-1	TRBJ1-5	ASSERGGQWLNQPQH
TRBV20-1	TRBJ1-1	SARPSWGTEAF
TRBV27	TRBJ1-5	ASERGLGSQPQH
TRBV2	TRBJ2-5	ASSSGTQPQY
TRBV20-1	TRBJ2-7	SAILGQETSEQY
TRBV3-1	TRBJ2-7	ASSQDGTSGTYEQY
TRBV6-6	TRBJ1-2	ASSSKPRQPYGYT
TRBV5-5	TRBJ2-7	ASSQQTGSVGYEQY
TRBV29-1	TRBJ2-7	SVTSGSYEQY
TRBV2	TRBJ1-6	ASSRVRNNSPLH
TRBV2	TRBJ2-2	ASRTDVADTGELF
TRBV20-1	TRBJ1-6	SASKGRENSPLH
TRBV7-9	TRBJ1-6	ASRKEPENSPLH
TRBV29-1	TRBJ2-7	SVEVHGSYEQY
TRBV5-8	TRBJ2-7	ASSSGRTGSSRTSSYEQY
TRBV25-1	TRBJ1-2	ASLEAGYGYT
TRBV11-2	TRBJ2-2	ASSLGGHINRELF
TRBV11-2	TRBJ2-2	ASRPIRGLRTGELF
TRBV30	TRBJ1-3	AWSAGFSGNTIY
TRBV6-5	TRBJ2-7	ASSYPTSASYEQY
TRBV28	TRBJ2-7	ASNQAGWSYEQY
TRBV7-2	TRBJ2-3	ASSFLQSTDTQY
TRBV28	TRBJ2-2	ASSLASASGELF